This is a list of T cell receptor beta chains from one sample in a study of blood T cell repertoires in COVID-19. The repertoire was sequenced with immunoSEQ multiplex PCR; TCRdb's copy has only in-frame clones and lacks some. The table records 250,000 to 300,000 clones, approximately 90% of them present only once. The sequenced material came from peripheral blood. These receptors all stem from a woman in her thirties with active or convalescent COVID-19. Each CDR3 is given with its conserved first and last residue. A D gene is named only where the DNA matches it firmly. A clone size is listed for some rows: how often the clone was seen (once, few, many), or a class if it is expanded.

d_gene	v_gene	abundance	j_gene	CDR3nt	CDR3aa
-	TRBV27	-	TRBJ1-6	TGTGCCAGCAGTGGAACAGGGTCCTCCTATAATTCACCCCTCCACTTT	CASSGTGSSYNSPLHF
TRBD1	TRBV4-1	-	TRBJ2-5	TGCGCCAGCAGCCAAGACCCCGACAGGGGGCCTCAAGAGACCCAGTACTTC	CASSQDPDRGPQETQYF
-	TRBV30	-	TRBJ2-5	TGTGCCTGGAGTGTCGGTAGCCGCGAGACCCAGTACTTC	CAWSVGSRETQYF
-	TRBV5-8	-	TRBJ2-5	TGTGCCAGCAGCTTGCAGGGGGGTTCTTTGGAGACCCAGTACTTC	CASSLQGGSLETQYF
-	TRBV7-2	-	TRBJ2-7	TGTGCCAGCAGCTTAGGGAGGGATCACGAGCAGTACTTC	CASSLGRDHEQYF
-	TRBV30	-	TRBJ1-6	TGTGCCTGGAGTGGAGGTAGCTCCTATAATTCACCCCTCCACTTT	CAWSGGSSYNSPLHF
-	TRBV24-1	-	TRBJ2-1	TGTGCCACCAGTGTCGGTAGCGAAGCCTACAATGAGCAGTTCTTC	CATSVGSEAYNEQFF
-	TRBV2	-	TRBJ1-6	TGTGCCAGCACGGGGATGAGGAATAATTCACCCCTCCACTTT	CASTGMRNNSPLHF
-	TRBV10-2	-	TRBJ1-2	TGCGCCAGCAGTGAGTCCCGGACAGATCCCCCCTATGGCTACACCTTC	CASSESRTDPPYGYTF
TRBD1	TRBV9	-	TRBJ2-1	TGTGCCAGCAGCGTACATACAGGGGGCTGGAATGAGCAGTTCTTC	CASSVHTGGWNEQFF
TRBD1	TRBV7-9	once	TRBJ1-4	TGTGCCAGCAGCCTGGGAAGGACAGGGGATAATGAAAAACTGTTTTTT	CASSLGRTGDNEKLFF
TRBD1	TRBV6-6	-	TRBJ1-6	TGTGCCAGCAGTAACACAGGGGGTCGTTCACCCCTCCACTTT	CASSNTGGRSPLHF
TRBD1	TRBV11-3	-	TRBJ1-2	TGTGCCAGCAGCCGACAGGGTTTGGACTACACCTTC	CASSRQGLDYTF
-	TRBV28	-	TRBJ1-3	TGTGCCAGCAGCCTCGTGGGACTAATACACTCTGGAAACACCATATATTTT	CASSLVGLIHSGNTIYF
TRBD1	TRBV5-4	-	TRBJ1-6	TGTGCCAGCAGCTTGGGGGACAGGGGGCATTCACCCCTCCACTTT	CASSLGDRGHSPLHF
TRBD1	TRBV28	-	TRBJ1-2	TGTGCCAGCAGTTTTAACAGGGGAGGTGGCTACACCTTC	CASSFNRGGGYTF
TRBD2	TRBV7-3	-	TRBJ2-7	TGTGCCAGCAGCTTAGCGGGAGCGGGCTACGAGCAGTACTTC	CASSLAGAGYEQYF
-	TRBV21-1	few	TRBJ1-2	TGTGCCAGCAGCTCGTGTCTGGGCAGGTCCTATGGCTACACCTTC	CASSSCLGRSYGYTF